Below, one T cell receptor beta chain is given with its context. This receptor's antigen is unknown. The input lacks base qualities; no much larger clone sits a single base away. The CDR3 regions of human TCRbeta chains were subjected to immunosequencing. The original pipeline was this. TCRs in the repertoires were matched against a reference library of SARS-CoV-2-specific TCRs that had been generated with the MIRA antigen-specificity platform. Breadth was defined as the fraction of unique TCRs that were SARS-CoV-2-associated, and depth was defined as the fraction of total T cells that were SARS-CoV-2-associated. Each spike-specific TCR was assigned to its reactive spike region and to a CD4 or CD8 class using the MIRA data. Log10-transformed breadth and depth values were compared by one-way ANOVA with Sidak's multiple comparisons tests. TCRdb obtained this table from immuneACCESS and retained in-frame rearrangements with V and J assigned. These tables miss some clones; where compared with another copy, unresolved V genes account for less than half of the shortfall, and the remainder is unexplained. From that table come the V and J calls and clone size; the DNA was used to work out D and trimming. The sample table contains more than 110,000 clones; only one count was recorded for approximately 90% of them. Clones ranked in the top ten supply about 5.5% of the sample.

Explained via the paper, the time point label denotes: baseline before first vaccination. Vaccinee samples came from UK trials COV001 and COV002, including a single-blind randomized controlled phase 2/3 trial of AZD1222 (ChAdOx1 nCoV-19) in healthy adults. Trial participant PBMC samples were collected at day 0 and day 28 after the second dose for TCRbeta chain sequencing. From the germline V gene (reference sequence), CDR1 is LNHDA and CDR2 is SQIVND. Spanning cysteine to phenylalanine, the CDR3 consists of 12 amino acids. Only the CDR3 portion is preserved as DNA: 36 bases, with reading frame beginning at the first base. V was cut back by 6 bases and J by 4 bases, leaving a gap of 10 bases between them. This specimen belongs to a study of T cell responses to AZD1222 COVID-19 vaccine (dated by TCRdb to the early 2020s). For the wider study: AZD1222 recipients whose second dose came at about 4 weeks and those whose second dose came at about 12 weeks were combined into one group, since spike-specific TCR depth and breadth did not differ between the two schedules. TCR sequencing was performed for roughly 250 trial participants, of whom 207 were given two doses of AZD1222 and about 25 were given two doses of MenACWY control vaccine. Trial participants were enrolled into age subgroups of 18-55, 56-69 and 70-plus years, which contained approximately 150, 28 and 58 TCR-sequenced participants, respectively. The study at large found these results: The 56-69-year group was small, and its depth increase did not reach significance, likely because of low power. Spike-specific TCR breadth and depth rose significantly after two AZD1222 doses compared with day 0 and with MenACWY recipients. The vaccine-associated CD4 TCRs covered the entire spike protein, and the dominant responses fell in regions 160-218 and 743-854. Because no day 14 peak-response samples were available, the repertoires could be characterized only after the peak T cell response. Conclusions about previously exposed vaccinees were limited because only six AZD1222 recipients were SARS-CoV-2 seropositive at baseline. Epitopes outside the regions mutated in the B.1.351 and B.1.1.7 variants were reportedly recognized by nearly half of the unique spike-specific TCRs. Participants were mostly white British and included more females than males, and it was suggested by the authors that clonal diversity may have been underestimated.

This receptor chain uses TRBV19 and TRBJ2-7; the D gene remains uncertain. The clonotype comes from an adult in good health. The sequenced sample was peripheral blood, obtained on day 0 of AZD1222 vaccination. In nucleotide form, the sequence is TGTGCCAGTAGCCCCGACGGTTACGAGCAGTACTTC. This translates into CASSPDGYEQYF.